Below are 32 T cell receptor beta chains sequenced from a single sample in a study of blood T cell repertoires in COVID-19. Sequencing used immunoSEQ multiplex PCR; TCRdb keeps in-frame clones, though not all of them. The sample records 150,000 to 200,000 clones, approximately 79% being singletons. The sample comprised peripheral blood. These TCRs come from a woman at least 80 years old with acute or convalescent COVID-19.

The chain joins TRBV30 to TRBJ2-1, with 13 bases identical to TRBD2. This CDR3 has 15 amino acids. Germline trimming cut 2 bases from V and 7 bases from J; bases unmatched to any gene: 5. CDR1 is GTSNPN, CDR2 SVGIG, per germline (reference sequence). The CDR3 DNA is TGTGCCTGGAGTAGGGGACTAGCGGGGACGAATGAGCAGTTCTTC. Protein: CAWSRGLAGTNEQFF.

V gene TRBV5-4 combines with J gene TRBJ2-7; 9 bases map to TRBD1. Trimming at V came to 4 bases and at J to 3 bases, leaving 8 bases not matched to a gene. Germline-derived CDR1 and CDR2 are SGHNT and YYREEE (reference sequence). This CDR3 is 15 amino acids long. The CDR3 region is CASSLTGGAFYEQYF. The CDR3 DNA is TGTGCCAGCAGCCTCACAGGGGGCGCTTTCTACGAGCAGTACTTC.

CDR3 loop: CASSPTGDSRRYEQYF. The CDR3 nucleotides are TGTGCCAGTAGCCCCACAGGGGATTCCCGACGCTACGAGCAGTACTTC. The V call is TRBV19, the J call TRBJ2-7; 7 bases fit TRBD1. Per germline, CDR1 LNHDA and CDR2 SQIVND (reference sequence). The CDR3 consists of 16 residues. J was trimmed by 3 bases and V by 6 bases; bases with no gene match: 14.

The V call is TRBV28, the J call TRBJ1-2; possibly TRBD1 for D (6 bases). With 6 bases removed from V and 5 bases from J, the gap between germline ends came to 13 bases. This CDR3 region has 13 residues. Germline loops: CDR1 MDHEN, CDR2 SYDVKM. The chain's CDR3 is CASRDTGPYGYTF. As DNA, the CDR3 is TGTGCCAGCAGAGATACAGGGCCTTATGGCTACACCTTC.

The chain employs TRBV7-2 and TRBJ1-5; D gene uncertain. CDR1 SGHTA and CDR2 FQGNSA come from the germline V gene. V lost 2 bases and J lost 5, with 7 bases in between. The CDR3 has 13 amino acids. The CDR3 region is CASSLHFDQPQHF. The CDR3 DNA reads as TGTGCCAGCAGCTTACACTTCGATCAGCCCCAGCATTTT.

V is TRBV11-2 and J is TRBJ1-6; D ambiguous. Germline V gene data show CDR1 as SGHAT and CDR2 as FQNNGV. Between the trimmed V and J ends, which lost 0 bases and 9 bases, there was a span of 6 bases. CDR3 length: 13 amino acids. CDR3 sequence: CASSLDSLSPLHF. DNA for the CDR3: TGTGCCAGCAGCTTAGATTCCCTTTCACCCCTCCACTTT.

The chain employs TRBV28 and TRBJ1-2; 9 bases match TRBD1. Germline loops: CDR1 MDHEN, CDR2 SYDVKM. The V segment lost 6 bases and the J segment 2 bases; nucleotides outside the gene matches: 4. The CDR3 spans 14 residues. The DNA for the CDR3 is TGTGCCAGCAGCCTAGGGACAGGGAACTATGGCTACACCTTC. Residues: CASSLGTGNYGYTF.

This sequence joins TRBV28 and TRBJ1-1, with D perhaps matching TRBD1 (6 bases). The CDR3 covers 18 residues. V gave up 3 bases and J gave up 1 base, with 21 bases separating them. CDR1 MDHEN and CDR2 SYDVKM come from the germline V gene. The CDR3 region has the DNA TGTGCCAGCAGTTTCTACATTATGGACAGCCTTTCGAACACTGAAGCTTTCTTT. This sequence encodes CASSFYIMDSLSNTEAFF.

CDR3 loop: CASSSLATVPEKLFF. The DNA for the CDR3 is TGTGCCAGCAGCTCCCTGGCGACTGTTCCTGAAAAACTGTTTTTT. The chain uses TRBV9 and TRBJ1-4; no reliable D call. CDR1 is SGDLS and CDR2 is YYNGEE in the germline V gene. Trimming took off 4 bases at V and 7 bases at J, with 17 bases between the two ends. The CDR3 consists of 15 residues.

The sample holds a few counts of this clone. V gene TRBV4-2 combines with J gene TRBJ2-1; 8 bases line up with TRBD1. This CDR3 region has 16 residues. Germline lookup yields CDR1 LGHNA and CDR2 YNFKEQ. The J segment lost 5 bases and the V segment lost 4 bases, leaving 10 bases of the junction unmatched. CDR3 DNA sequence: TGTGCCAGCAGCCGCCAGACAGGGGAAGGGGACAATGAGCAGTTCTTC. Its translation: CASSRQTGEGDNEQFF.

The V call is TRBV29-1, the J call TRBJ2-3; 11 nucleotides agree with TRBD2. Looked up from germline, CDR1 is SQVTM and CDR2 is ANQGSEA. V shed 6 bases and J 6 bases; nucleotides not matched to a gene: 14. The CDR3 spans 16 residues. The CDR3, as DNA: TGCAGCGTCTTGGGTATTACTAGCGGGAGTTTTGATACGCAGTATTTT. This translates into CSVLGITSGSFDTQYF.

This clone was seen only a few times. This chain connects TRBV15 to TRBJ1-5; no clear D gene. From germline, CDR1 is LNHNV and CDR2 YYDKDF (reference sequence). Deletions cut 2 bases from V and 5 bases from J, with 4 bases between. This CDR3 has 12 residues. In DNA, the CDR3 is TGTGCCACCAGCAGACGGGATCAGCCCCAGCATTTT. It codes for CATSRRDQPQHF.

This clone was observed a handful of times. The J gene is TRBJ1-5, the V gene TRBV30; D remains ambiguous. This CDR3 is built from 14 residues. The germline V and J ends were trimmed by 2 bases and 2 bases, with 10 bases remaining between them. Germline V gives CDR1 GTSNPN, CDR2 SVGIG (reference sequence). The CDR3 region is CAWSRTGGNQPQHF. CDR3 nucleotides: TGTGCCTGGAGTAGAACTGGAGGCAATCAGCCCCAGCATTTT.

The chain joins TRBV3-1 (or the pseudogene TRBV3-2) to TRBJ2-7, with unresolved D. CDR3 size: 13 residues. V shed 2 bases and J shed 2 bases, with 7 bases lying between them. Germline assignment: CDR1 LGHDT and CDR2 YNNKEL (reference sequence). The CDR3 sequence: CASSQSGPYEQYF. CDR3 bases: TGTGCCAGCAGCCAAAGTGGGCCCTACGAGCAGTACTTC.

The chain recombines TRBV6-5 with TRBJ1-1, with D possibly TRBD1 on 5 matching bases. CDR1 MNHEY and CDR2 SVGAGI come from the germline V gene. The CDR3 totals 15 residues. Trimming left V 5 bases short and J 0 bases short, with 13 bases between. CDR3 sequence (DNA): TGTGCCAGCAGTCCCCCGGACAATATGAACACTGAAGCTTTCTTT. Amino acid sequence: CASSPPDNMNTEAFF.

This clone is a singleton in its sample. This rearrangement joins TRBV2 to TRBJ1-4, with D uncertain. Looked up from germline, CDR1 is SNHLY and CDR2 is FYNNEI. V dropped 2 bases and J dropped 7 bases, with 14 bases sitting between them. This CDR3 region has 15 residues. CDR3 in DNA: TGTGCCAGCAGTGAACTCCATCAGGTCGGTGAAAAACTGTTTTTT. This codes for CASSELHQVGEKLFF.

This clone was seen a single time. The chain combines TRBV9 with TRBJ1-2, with D perhaps TRBD1 (5 bases). Germline lookup yields CDR1 SGDLS and CDR2 YYNGEE. CDR3 size: 14 residues. The germline V and J ends were trimmed by 0 bases and 1 base, with 7 bases remaining between them. CDR3 DNA sequence: TGTGCCAGCAGCGTAGACGACAGTAACTATGGCTACACCTTC. Translating gives CASSVDDSNYGYTF. Complete variable domain (other parts from reference TRBV9 and TRBJ1-2): DSGVTQTPKHLITATGQRVTLRCSPRSGDLSVYWYQQSLDQGLQFLIQYYNGEERAKGNILERFSAQQFPDLHSELNLSSLELGDSALYFCASSVDDSNYGYTFGSGTRLTVV.

The genes are TRBV2 and TRBJ2-3; tentative D call: TRBD1 (5 bases). Germline V gives CDR1 SNHLY, CDR2 FYNNEI. Trimming took off 5 bases at V and 1 base at J, with 7 bases between the two ends. The CDR3 loop spans 13 amino acids. Here the CDR3 DNA reads TGTGCCAGCAGTCTACAGGGCACAGATACGCAGTATTTT. It encodes CASSLQGTDTQYF.

This clone was counted only a few times. The chain links TRBV27 to TRBJ2-3; 7 nucleotides line up with TRBD2. The CDR3 extends over 18 amino acids. Germline values: CDR1 MNHEY, CDR2 SMNVEV (reference sequence). V lost 3 bases, J lost 2 bases, and 14 bases stayed unmatched. Written as DNA, the CDR3 is TGTGCCAGCAGTTTTTTTATCAGCGGCGGGGGTTCCACAGATACGCAGTATTTT. Translated, it gives CASSFFISGGGSTDTQYF.

This clone appeared a few times. The rearrangement links TRBV11-3 to TRBJ2-2; D not certain. The V gene's germline CDR1 is SGHNT and CDR2 YENEEA. Trimming removed 0 bases from V and 5 bases from J, with 16 bases in between. The CDR3 extends over 17 amino acids. CDR3 sequence: CASSLEVLGSTTGELFF. CDR3 coding DNA: TGTGCCAGCAGCTTAGAGGTCCTAGGCTCCACAACCGGGGAGCTGTTTTTT.

The chain employs TRBV4-1 and TRBJ2-3, with 8 bases aligning to TRBD1. CDR3 length: 15 amino acids. Trimming cost V 2 bases and J 5 bases; bases outside gene matches: 6. The germline V gene has CDR1 MGHRA and CDR2 YSYEKL. CDR3 amino acids: CASSQSGQGRDTQYF. CDR3 in DNA: TGCGCCAGCAGCCAATCCGGACAGGGAAGAGATACGCAGTATTTT.

As concerns this clone: This specimen includes other DNA sequences encoding the same CDR3. The rearrangement uses TRBV28 and TRBJ1-5, with TRBD1 matching over 10 bases. This CDR3 has 14 amino acids. CDR1 is MDHEN and CDR2 is SYDVKM in the germline V gene. V dropped 6 bases and J dropped 4; count of bases not matched to a gene: 3. CDR3 protein: CASSPGQGNQPQHF. In DNA form, the CDR3 reads TGTGCCAGCAGCCCGGGACAGGGGAATCAGCCCCAGCATTTT.

This clone was recorded a few times. The rearrangement uses TRBV7-8 and TRBJ2-5; D perhaps matches TRBD2 (6 bases). The CDR3 consists of 16 residues. V was pared by 4 bases and J by 5 bases, with 20 bases between. Germline V gives CDR1 SGHVS, CDR2 FQNEAQ. CDR3 DNA: TGTGCCAGCAGCTACTCTAGACTAGTGGGTTCGGAGACCCAGTACTTC. Amino acids: CASSYSRLVGSETQYF.

V gene TRBV11-3 combines with J gene TRBJ2-1; possibly TRBD1 for D (6 bases). Germline assignment: CDR1 SGHNT and CDR2 YENEEA. With 5 bases removed from V and 0 bases from J, the gap between germline ends came to 17 bases. The CDR3 has 17 amino acids. The DNA of the CDR3 is TGTGCCAGCAGCCGAACCCGGACAGCGAGCTCCTACAATGAGCAGTTCTTC. It encodes CASSRTRTASSYNEQFF.

A single count supports this clone. A much larger clonotype is one base distant, so this may be a read error. The sample carries other DNA sequences with the same CDR3. The chain links TRBV7-2 to TRBJ2-7; 9 nucleotides line up with TRBD1. V was clipped by 4 bases and J by 2 bases; unmatched bases: 3. The CDR3 has 14 residues. Germline V gives CDR1 SGHTA, CDR2 FQGNSA. The CDR3 loop reads CASSSRQGAYEQYF. CDR3 DNA: TGTGCCAGCAGCTCCAGACAGGGGGCCTACGAGCAGTACTTC. The full variable domain, its missing parts supplied by reference TRBV7-2 and TRBJ2-7, is GAGVSQSPSNKVTEKGKDVELRCDPISGHTALYWYRQSLGQGLEFLIYFQGNSAPDKSGLPSDRFSAERTGGSVSTLTIQRTQQEDSAVYLCASSSRQGAYEQYFGPGTRLTVT.

This clone is a singleton in its sample. The CDR3 DNA follows: TGCGCCAGCAGCTTCACGGGGGTCTTCTCCTACGAGCAGTACTTC. Translating gives CASSFTGVFSYEQYF. This sequence joins TRBV5-1 and TRBJ2-7; D possibly corresponds to TRBD2 (6 bases). The CDR3 runs 15 residues. V dropped 2 bases and J dropped 0 bases, with 12 bases sitting between them. Per germline, CDR1 SGHRS and CDR2 YFSETQ.

In this sample, this clone turned up once. The chain uses TRBV9 and TRBJ2-3; the match to TRBD1 covers 9 bases. Trimming removed 4 bases from V and 2 bases from J; junction bases left unmatched: 17. The CDR3 has 19 residues. Germline V gene sequence: CDR1 SGDLS, CDR2 YYNGEE. This CDR3 is CASSKKTSWDRAATDTQYF. CDR3 coding DNA: TGTGCCAGCAGCAAAAAAACATCATGGGACAGGGCGGCCACAGATACGCAGTATTTT. The full variable domain, rest sourced from reference TRBV9 and TRBJ2-3, is DSGVTQTPKHLITATGQRVTLRCSPRSGDLSVYWYQQSLDQGLQFLIQYYNGEERAKGNILERFSAQQFPDLHSELNLSSLELGDSALYFCASSKKTSWDRAATDTQYFGPGTRLTVL.

A few counts support this clone. The chain couples TRBV28 to TRBJ2-7, with D possibly matching TRBD1 (5 bases). This CDR3 contains 12 residues. Germline CDR1 and CDR2: MDHEN and SYDVKM. Trimming shortened V by 6 bases and J by 4 bases, and 10 bases separated the two germline ends. In DNA form, the CDR3 reads TGTGCCAGCAGCGGACACACTTACGAGCAGTACTTC. Translated: CASSGHTYEQYF.

This clone was observed a few times. This chain links TRBV7-2 with TRBJ1-6; TRBD1 aligns across 7 bases. The CDR3 spans 15 residues. Germline trimming cut 6 bases from V and 4 bases from J; bases unmatched to any gene: 6. Per the germline V gene, CDR1 is SGHTA and CDR2 is FQGNSA. This CDR3 is CASSSGQLYNSPLHF. As DNA, the CDR3 is TGTGCCAGCAGTTCGGGACAGTTATATAATTCACCCCTCCACTTT.

The V and J genes are TRBV2 and TRBJ1-2; TRBD1 might be the D (5 bases). Germline lookup yields CDR1 SNHLY and CDR2 FYNNEI. The CDR3 runs to 14 residues. The V and J ends lost 6 bases and 8 bases respectively, with 19 bases between them. In nucleotides, the CDR3 is TGTGCCAGCAGGGCCGGGACTCCTACTGGCGGCTACACCTTC. Its translation is CASRAGTPTGGYTF.

This clone was observed a few times. The rearrangement uses TRBV10-2 and TRBJ2-6; possibly TRBD1 for D (6 bases). V lost 8 bases, J lost 4 bases, and 15 bases lay in between. Germline V gene data show CDR1 as WSHSY and CDR2 as SAAADI. CDR3 length: 15 residues. The CDR3 sequence: CASSRIQGGANVLTF. CDR3 DNA: TGCGCCAGCTCGAGAATACAGGGCGGGGCCAACGTCCTGACTTTC.

The CDR3 DNA reads TGTGCCAGTAGTATGATGGGCTTGGACTTTGGGGCCAACGTCCTGACTTTC. Translating gives CASSMMGLDFGANVLTF. The chain has TRBV19 and TRBJ2-6; possible D gene TRBD2, 5 bases. V lost 3 bases, J lost 3 bases, and 15 bases lay in between. The CDR3 loop spans 17 amino acids. Germline V gene lookup returns CDR1 LNHDA and CDR2 SQIVND (reference sequence).